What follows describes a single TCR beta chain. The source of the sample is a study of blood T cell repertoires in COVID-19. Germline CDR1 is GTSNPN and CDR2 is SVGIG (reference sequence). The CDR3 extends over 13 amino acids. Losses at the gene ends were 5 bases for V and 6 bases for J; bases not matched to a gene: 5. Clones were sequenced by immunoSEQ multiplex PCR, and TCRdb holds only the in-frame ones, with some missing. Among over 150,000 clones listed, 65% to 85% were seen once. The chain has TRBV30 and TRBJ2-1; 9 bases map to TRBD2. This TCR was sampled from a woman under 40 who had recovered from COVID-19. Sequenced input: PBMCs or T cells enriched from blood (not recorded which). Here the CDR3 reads CAWGGLAFNEQFF. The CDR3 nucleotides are TGTGCCTGGGGGGGACTAGCTTTCAATGAGCAGTTCTTC.